The rows below give T cell receptor beta chains drawn from one sample of a study of T cells after yellow fever vaccination. TCRdb re-derived calls from the 5' RACE reads in MiXCR, one entry per CDR3 protein. The sample records 450,000 to 550,000 distinct CDR3 sequences, 21% being singletons. Material: PBMCs, obtained about 20 days after the first yellow fever vaccination. These receptors were obtained from a man aged 18 to 29 who received the YFV17D yellow fever vaccine. Both conserved end residues are part of each CDR3. A D gene is named only where the DNA matches it firmly. The size field is filled for only some rows; it gives once, few, many or a size class.

abundance: few; j_gene: TRBJ1-1; v_gene: TRBV11-1; d_gene: NA; CDR3aa: CASSYVTGSTEAFF; CDR3nt: TGTGCCAGCAGCTACGTCACAGGTTCCACTGAAGCTTTCTTT
abundance: many; j_gene: TRBJ2-1; v_gene: TRBV12-3/TRBV12-4; d_gene: NA; CDR3aa: CATLRNGAYNEQFF; CDR3nt: TGTGCCACCTTACGAAACGGGGCCTACAATGAGCAGTTCTTC
abundance: NA; j_gene: TRBJ2-5; v_gene: TRBV7-2; d_gene: TRBD1; CDR3aa: CASTTGTAKETQYF; CDR3nt: TGTGCCAGCACCACGGGGACAGCAAAAGAGACCCAGTACTTC
abundance: NA; j_gene: TRBJ1-2; v_gene: TRBV7-9; d_gene: NA; CDR3aa: CASSPALGGYTF; CDR3nt: TGTGCCAGCAGCCCCGCCTTGGGAGGCTACACCTTC
abundance: NA; j_gene: TRBJ2-7; v_gene: TRBV29-1; d_gene: TRBD2; CDR3aa: CSVSGTKYNEQYF; CDR3nt: TGCAGCGTGTCGGGGACTAAGTATAACGAGCAGTACTTC
abundance: once; j_gene: TRBJ2-7; v_gene: TRBV7-9; d_gene: NA; CDR3aa: CASSFPRGRAGTYEQYF; CDR3nt: TGTGCCAGCAGCTTCCCGCGGGGCAGGGCGGGAACCTACGAGCAGTACTTC
abundance: few; j_gene: TRBJ1-5; v_gene: TRBV6-1; d_gene: TRBD1; CDR3aa: CASRTGTGGHQPQHF; CDR3nt: TGTGCCAGCAGAACCGGGACAGGGGGCCATCAGCCCCAGCATTTT
abundance: many; j_gene: TRBJ2-3; v_gene: TRBV12-3/TRBV12-4; d_gene: TRBD2; CDR3aa: CASSSSHSGGISDTQYF; CDR3nt: TGTGCCAGCAGTAGCTCCCACAGCGGGGGGATCTCAGATACGCAGTATTTT
abundance: few; j_gene: TRBJ2-5; v_gene: TRBV9; d_gene: NA; CDR3aa: CASSPYGARETQYF; CDR3nt: TGTGCCAGCAGCCCCTACGGGGCGCGGGAGACCCAGTACTTC
abundance: NA; j_gene: TRBJ1-3; v_gene: TRBV20-1; d_gene: NA; CDR3aa: CSAAGTTGNTIYF; CDR3nt: TGCAGTGCTGCCGGGACTACTGGAAACACCATATATTTT
abundance: NA; j_gene: TRBJ1-1; v_gene: TRBV10-3; d_gene: NA; CDR3aa: CAITEGGTRQWAFF; CDR3nt: TGTGCCATCACCGAGGGGGGCACGCGACAATGGGCTTTCTTT
abundance: NA; j_gene: TRBJ1-2; v_gene: TRBV7-9; d_gene: TRBD1; CDR3aa: CASSLGDSEINYGYTF; CDR3nt: TGTGCCAGCAGCTTAGGGGACAGTGAGATTAACTATGGCTACACCTTC
abundance: NA; j_gene: TRBJ2-7; v_gene: TRBV19; d_gene: NA; CDR3aa: CASKTSTGSYEQYF; CDR3nt: TGTGCCAGTAAAACTTCGACAGGTTCCTACGAGCAGTACTTC
abundance: few; j_gene: TRBJ2-4; v_gene: TRBV10-3; d_gene: NA; CDR3aa: CAISDNQLAKNIQYF; CDR3nt: TGTGCCATCAGTGATAATCAACTAGCCAAAAACATTCAGTACTTC
abundance: many; j_gene: TRBJ2-1; v_gene: TRBV9; d_gene: TRBD2; CDR3aa: CASSGEGEQFF; CDR3nt: TGTGCCAGCAGCGGGGAGGGCGAGCAGTTCTTC
abundance: NA; j_gene: TRBJ1-1; v_gene: TRBV10-3; d_gene: NA; CDR3aa: CAIRETQRNTEAFF; CDR3nt: TGTGCCATCAGGGAGACACAGAGGAACACTGAAGCTTTCTTT
abundance: few; j_gene: TRBJ2-5; v_gene: TRBV5-1; d_gene: NA; CDR3aa: CASSSGGRGSQETQYF; CDR3nt: TGCGCCAGCAGCTCCGGCGGGCGGGGTTCCCAAGAGACCCAGTACTTC
abundance: many; j_gene: TRBJ1-5; v_gene: TRBV2; d_gene: TRBD1; CDR3aa: CASDRGGQPQHF; CDR3nt: TGTGCCAGCGACAGGGGAGGTCAGCCCCAGCATTTT
abundance: NA; j_gene: TRBJ2-5; v_gene: TRBV5-1; d_gene: NA; CDR3aa: CASSLGSLVKETQYF; CDR3nt: TGCGCCAGCAGCTTGGGGTCCTTAGTTAAAGAGACCCAGTACTTC
abundance: NA; j_gene: TRBJ2-3; v_gene: TRBV7-9; d_gene: TRBD1; CDR3aa: CASSASRGRLTDTQYF; CDR3nt: TGTGCCAGCAGCGCCTCCAGGGGGCGGCTCACAGATACGCAGTATTTT
abundance: few; j_gene: TRBJ1-5; v_gene: TRBV20-1; d_gene: NA; CDR3aa: CGPWGIRINQPQHF; CDR3nt: TGCGGGCCCTGGGGGATTCGAATCAATCAGCCCCAGCATTTT
abundance: NA; j_gene: TRBJ2-5; v_gene: TRBV9; d_gene: NA; CDR3aa: CASSRTPRGQETQYF; CDR3nt: TGTGCCAGCAGCAGAACCCCCAGGGGACAAGAGACCCAGTACTTC
abundance: few; j_gene: TRBJ1-6; v_gene: TRBV3-1; d_gene: TRBD1; CDR3aa: CASSRGTGTGNSPLHF; CDR3nt: TGTGCCAGCAGCCGGGGGACCGGGACAGGCAATTCACCCCTCCACTTT
abundance: NA; j_gene: TRBJ2-2; v_gene: TRBV12-3/TRBV12-4; d_gene: NA; CDR3aa: CASSVGGRSFANTGELFF; CDR3nt: TGTGCCAGCAGTGTTGGGGGAAGGTCGTTCGCGAACACCGGGGAGCTGTTTTTT